This TCR beta chain was sequenced for a study of T cells in Graves' hyperthyroidism and ophthalmopathy. Regarding the study as a whole: The authors' 13 V-J model separated ophthalmopathy from stable hyperthyroidism.

This clonotype was detected a few times. Its antigen is unidentified. CDR3 length: 13 residues. Germline CDR1 is LGHDT and CDR2 is YNNKEL (reference sequence). The V gene lost 0 bases and the J gene lost 13 bases, with 13 bases spanning the gap. What was amplified from RNA transcripts were TCR beta CDR3 regions. First-round RT-PCR with HTBI primers amplified the TCR CDR3 region. MiXCR, applied by TCRdb to the multiplex PCR reads, yields one record per CDR3 protein. The table has some 500,000 distinct CDR3 sequences, approximately 15% seen once. Sequencing used blood. The chain combines TRBV3-1 with TRBJ2-1, with no clear D. The source is a woman between 18 and 29 years old with Graves' hyperthyroidism. DNA for the CDR3: TGTGCCAGCAGCCAAGATCTGGAGACGGACCAGTTCTTC. Protein sequence: CASSQDLETDQFF.